This entry features one T cell receptor beta chain sequence. Its antigen remains unknown. Mismatch with germline at one junction end may stem from a read error. Samples of blood were obtained at baseline, on cycle 4 day 1, and on cycle 7 day 1. The data originate from a study of OX40 agonist ivuxolimab in advanced cancers. As for the study in general: Administration of intravenous ivuxolimab to patients occurred every 2 weeks at 0.01 to 10 mg/kg. Subjects had a mean age of around 60 years, with a range of 23 to 79; approximately 83% were male. Whole-study results and caveats: With doses of 0.1 to 3.0 mg/kg, CD4+ and CD8+ blood T cells had undergone clonal expansion by week 6.

The assay was immunoSEQ multiplex PCR, and TCRdb's table has in-frame clones only and misses some. The repertoire holds roughly 39,000 clones, roughly 90% seen once, with around an eighth in the top ten. CDR3 length: 13 amino acids. Looked up from germline, CDR1 is SSHAT and CDR2 is FNYEAQ (reference sequence). Sample: CD4+ or CD8+ T cells sorted from blood, taken in a trial of the OX40 agonist ivuxolimab. The rearrangement joins TRBV7-7 to TRBJ2-7, with D perhaps TRBD1 (5 bases). This clonotype was sampled from an adult with an advanced solid tumor such as melanoma, head and neck, liver or kidney cancer. CDR3 residues: CASSPQGAHEQYF. The CDR3 coding sequence is TGTGCTAGCAGCCCCCAAGGGGCTCACGAGCAGTACTTC.